This T cell receptor beta chain comes out of a study of PD-L1 blockade in urothelial cancer. Study details: Anywhere from 0 to 3 prior chemotherapy regimens had been received by patients.

Time point of the sample: pretreatment peripheral blood. Pretreatment and on-treatment blood mononuclear cell samples were taken, totaling between 1 and 8 time points per patient. Libraries were prepared by immunoSEQ multiplex PCR; TCRdb keeps only in-frame clonotypes and omits some of them. The repertoire includes 130,000 or so clones, 70% to 85% of them detected once, and around 3.2% sits in the top ten. V trimming: 5 bases; J trimming: 5 bases; junction bases outside the gene matches: 10. Germline V lookup: CDR1 SGHAT, CDR2 FQNNGV. The CDR3 spans 17 residues. The chain joins TRBV11-2 to TRBJ1-6; 9 nucleotides agree with TRBD1. This clonotype originated in a man aged 45-65 years with urothelial cancer. The sequencing used PBMCs, collected around atezolizumab (anti-PD-L1) treatment. This CDR3 reads CASSPGTGNFHNSPLHF. The CDR3 DNA follows: TGTGCCAGCAGCCCAGGGACAGGGAATTTTCATAATTCACCCCTCCACTTT.